This T cell receptor (beta chain) was sequenced during a study of T cell changes during pregnancy in multiple sclerosis. TCRdb's table, derived via immunoSEQ multiplex PCR, lists solely in-frame clones and lacks some. The sample has fewer than 35,000 clones; 90% are singletons. This sequence was found in a female donor in good health, enrolled as a control in a pregnancy study. Sequenced material: CD4+ T cells from peripheral blood mononuclear cells, taken in the second trimester of pregnancy.

The CDR3: CASTTTGGLGANVLTF. The DNA of the CDR3 is TGTGCCAGTACCACCACAGGGGGACTTGGGGCCAACGTCCTGACTTTC. V is TRBV19 and J is TRBJ2-6, with TRBD1 identical over 8 bases. The V gene's germline CDR1 is LNHDA and CDR2 SQIVND (reference sequence). The CDR3 runs 16 residues. The J segment lost 3 bases and the V segment lost 7 bases, leaving 8 bases of the junction unmatched.